The 19 T cell receptor beta chains reported below all come from one sample, sequenced in a study of technical replicates of blood from several donors. Profiled with immunoSEQ multiplex PCR; TCRdb holds only in-frame clones, not every one. Counted here are about 76,000 clones, about 91% occurring once; the ten biggest clones make up 0.25%. Source material: T cells isolated from PBMCs. The source is a human donor in good health.

This clone came up a few times. V gene TRBV30 combines with J gene TRBJ1-1; perhaps TRBD1 as D (6 bases). The CDR3 extends over 13 amino acids. The V gene lost 5 bases and the J gene lost 1 base, with 11 bases spanning the gap. Germline assignment: CDR1 GTSNPN and CDR2 SVGIG (reference sequence). The CDR3 here is CAWGDMGNTEAFF. CDR3 in DNA: TGTGCCTGGGGGGACATGGGGAACACTGAAGCTTTCTTT.

The chain recombines TRBV20-1 with TRBJ1-1, with D hard to call. V lost 8 bases to trimming and J lost 8 bases, with 12 bases between them. The V gene's germline CDR1 is DFQATT and CDR2 SNEGSKA (reference sequence). The CDR3 is 10 amino acids. CDR3 DNA: TGCAGTCCCAGCCGCAGGGAAGCTTTCTTT. Its translation: CSPSRREAFF.

V usage is TRBV7-9 and J usage is TRBJ1-1; possibly TRBD1 for D (6 bases). The V and J ends lost 5 bases and 4 bases respectively, with 20 bases between them. The germline gives CDR1 SEHNR, CDR2 FQNEAQ (reference sequence). This CDR3 is built from 16 residues. The DNA for the CDR3 is TGTGCCAGCAGCCTTGTGGGGGGGCAGGGGTCCACTGAAGCTTTCTTT. Translated, it gives CASSLVGGQGSTEAFF.

The DNA of the CDR3 is TGTGCCAGCAGTGTAAGGACAGGGTCGGCAGAAGCTTTCTTT. Its translation is CASSVRTGSAEAFF. The rearrangement uses TRBV6-4 and TRBJ1-1; TRBD1 agrees at 8 bases. V was clipped by 4 bases and J by 8 bases; unmatched bases: 9. This CDR3 spans 14 amino acids. CDR1 and CDR2 (germline): MRHNA, SNTAGT.

This clone was found once. The V call is TRBV11-2, the J call TRBJ2-7, with 8 bases that match TRBD1. The junction had 6 bases not matched to a gene; V was cut back by 5 bases and J by 0 bases. The CDR3 runs to 15 residues. Per germline, CDR1 SGHAT and CDR2 FQNNGV. This CDR3 reads CASSLTGQGSYEQYF. The CDR3 DNA reads as TGTGCCAGCAGCCTCACAGGACAGGGCTCCTACGAGCAGTACTTC.

The chain uses TRBV5-4 and TRBJ2-5; weak D call: TRBD2 (6 bases). The CDR3 is 15 amino acids. V was pared by 0 bases and J by 5 bases, with 14 bases between. Germline assignment: CDR1 SGHNT and CDR2 YYREEE (reference sequence). CDR3 in DNA: TGTGCCAGCAGCTTGGAACTGGGACTGGGGGAGACCCAGTACTTC. It yields the protein CASSLELGLGETQYF.

J is TRBJ1-4 and V is TRBV27; no clear D gene. Germline V gene data show CDR1 as MNHEY and CDR2 as SMNVEV (reference sequence). CDR3 length equals 16 residues. V shed 2 bases and J shed 4 bases, with 14 bases lying between them. The CDR3 DNA reads as TGTGCCAGCAGTTTAGCCTGGTCTGAGATTAATGAAAAACTGTTTTTT. This translates into CASSLAWSEINEKLFF.

The chain carries TRBV19 and TRBJ2-7, with 8 bases fitting TRBD2. The V segment lost 6 bases and the J segment 4 bases; nucleotides outside the gene matches: 5. Per germline, CDR1 LNHDA and CDR2 SQIVND (reference sequence). The CDR3 loop spans 13 amino acids. CDR3 sequence reads: CASSLAGRYEQYF. The CDR3, as DNA: TGTGCCAGTAGCCTAGCGGGTCGGTACGAGCAGTACTTC.

The gene calls are TRBV28 and TRBJ2-5, with TRBD1 as a possible D gene (6 bases). V was pared by 5 bases and J by 1 base, with 11 bases between. Germline values: CDR1 MDHEN, CDR2 SYDVKM. The CDR3 loop spans 14 amino acids. CDR3: CASSDLTGQETQYF. The DNA for the CDR3 is TGTGCCAGCAGTGACCTGACAGGCCAAGAGACCCAGTACTTC.

This clone came up once. This chain links TRBV30 with TRBJ2-1, with 9 bases aligning to TRBD2. The junction had 10 bases not matched to a gene; V was cut back by 2 bases and J by 2 bases. CDR3 size: 17 residues. Germline assignment: CDR1 GTSNPN and CDR2 SVGIG (reference sequence). The CDR3: CAWSLAGHTKPYNEQFF. CDR3 DNA sequence: TGTGCCTGGAGTCTAGCGGGGCACACCAAGCCCTACAATGAGCAGTTCTTC. Filled out from reference TRBV30 and TRBJ2-1, the complete variable domain reads SQTIHQWPATLVQPVGSPLSLECTVEGTSNPNLYWYRQAAGRGLQLLFYSVGIGQISSEVPQNLSASRPQDRQFILSSKKLLLSDSGFYLCAWSLAGHTKPYNEQFFGPGTRLTVL.

The chain recombines TRBV7-9 with TRBJ2-4; 7 nucleotides match TRBD1. Germline V gene lookup returns CDR1 SEHNR and CDR2 FQNEAQ (reference sequence). Trimming removed 1 base from V and 2 bases from J; junction bases left unmatched: 5. The CDR3 consists of 16 residues. CDR3 nucleotides: TGTGCCAGCAGCTTAGTAGCAGGGGGATCCAAAAACATTCAGTACTTC. Protein product: CASSLVAGGSKNIQYF. The full variable domain, its missing parts supplied by reference TRBV7-9 and TRBJ2-4, is DTGVSQNPRHKITKRGQNVTFRCDPISEHNRLYWYRQTLGQGPEFLTYFQNEAQLEKSRLLSDRFSAERPKGSFSTLEIQRTEQGDSAMYLCASSLVAGGSKNIQYFGAGTRLSVL.

The chain uses TRBV5-1 and TRBJ2-2; TRBD2 matches at 8 bases. Unmatched junction bases numbered 8, after V lost 3 bases and J lost 4 bases. The CDR3 runs to 16 residues. Germline CDR1 SGHRS, CDR2 YFSETQ. The CDR3: CASSWTGGSATGELFF. The DNA of the CDR3 is TGCGCCAGCAGCTGGACGGGGGGGTCCGCCACCGGGGAGCTGTTTTTT.

The V and J genes are TRBV28 and TRBJ1-5, with a possible D match to TRBD1 (6 bases). Trimming shortened V by 3 bases and J by 7 bases, and 13 bases separated the two germline ends. The CDR3 contains 14 residues. CDR1 is MDHEN and CDR2 is SYDVKM in the germline V gene. The CDR3 region has the DNA TGTGCCAGCAGTTTTGGGGCAGGGGACCAGCCCCAGCATTTT. The encoded protein is CASSFGAGDQPQHF.

This chain links TRBV5-1 with TRBJ1-6; no reliable D call. The CDR3 length is 17 residues. The germline CDR1 and CDR2 sequences are SGHRS and YFSETQ. V lost 0 bases and J lost 9, with 19 bases in between. The CDR3 region has the DNA TGCGCCAGCAGCTTGGCCGGAGATTCCCTCCGTGTTTCACCCCTCCACTTT. Its translation: CASSLAGDSLRVSPLHF.

The chain couples TRBV7-3 to TRBJ2-3; D gene unclear. V gave up 4 bases and J gave up 1 base, with 9 bases separating them. CDR3 length equals 14 residues. The germline V gene has CDR1 SGHTA and CDR2 FQGTGA. The CDR3 reads CASSSLVGTDTQYF. For the CDR3, the DNA is TGTGCCAGCAGCTCCCTAGTCGGCACAGATACGCAGTATTTT.

The chain links TRBV7-9 to TRBJ1-2; no definite D call. The V gene lost 1 base and the J gene lost 8 bases, with 11 bases spanning the gap. Looked up from germline, CDR1 is SEHNR and CDR2 is FQNEAQ (reference sequence). The CDR3 spans 13 residues. The CDR3 DNA reads TGTGCCAGCAGCTTAGGTGGGCCCCCGGGCTACACCTTC. This sequence encodes CASSLGGPPGYTF.

The rearrangement uses TRBV29-1 and TRBJ2-3; TRBD1 matches at 9 bases. CDR3 size: 14 residues. The V and J ends lost 5 bases and 4 bases, in that order; junction bases with no gene match: 7. Germline V gives CDR1 SQVTM, CDR2 ANQGSEA. For the CDR3, the DNA is TGCAGCGTTCCCGGGACAGGGTCCCCAGATACGCAGTATTTT. Its translation is CSVPGTGSPDTQYF.

The rearrangement uses TRBV28 and TRBJ2-7; 7 nucleotides align to TRBD1. Germline loops: CDR1 MDHEN, CDR2 SYDVKM. The CDR3 sequence is 15 residues long. The ends lost 6 bases at V and 3 bases at J; junction bases unmatched: 11. The CDR3 nucleotides read TGTGCCAGCAGGGCGAGGACAGGCAACCTCTACGAGCAGTACTTC. Amino acid sequence: CASRARTGNLYEQYF.

The V call is TRBV2, the J call TRBJ2-5, with TRBD1 matching 7 bases. Trimming removed 7 bases from V and 4 bases from J; junction bases left unmatched: 6. CDR1 and CDR2 from the germline V gene are SNHLY and FYNNEI. This CDR3 spans 13 amino acids. CDR3: CASTTGTPETQYF. CDR3 sequence (DNA): TGTGCCAGCACGACAGGGACCCCAGAGACCCAGTACTTC.